This is a list of T cell receptor beta chains from one sample in a study of T cell responses to AZD1222 COVID-19 vaccine. TCRdb keeps only in-frame clones here, not all; method: immunoSEQ multiplex PCR. The repertoire holds 110,000 to 150,000 clones, with 89% as singletons. Material: peripheral blood, obtained on day 0 of AZD1222 vaccination. Receptor source: an adult in good health. The CDR3 runs from the conserved cysteine through the conserved F or W. A D gene is named only where the DNA matches it firmly. Not all rows give a size; the values are once, few, many and, for expanded clones, a class.

NA | NA | TRBJ2-2 | TRBV9 | CASSASGSNTNTGELFF | TGTGCCAGCAGCGCCTCGGGATCCAATACGAACACCGGGGAGCTGTTTTTT
NA | NA | TRBJ2-3 | TRBV7-3 | CASSQGGADTQYF | TGTGCCAGCAGCCAAGGCGGTGCAGATACGCAGTATTTT
TRBD1 | once | TRBJ1-1 | TRBV4-1 | CASSQLTGKRTEAFF | TGCGCCAGCAGCCAGTTGACAGGGAAGAGGACTGAAGCTTTCTTT
NA | NA | TRBJ1-4 | TRBV6-5 | CASSYSVQENEKLFF | TGTGCCAGCAGTTACTCGGTACAGGAGAATGAAAAACTGTTTTTT
NA | NA | TRBJ1-1 | TRBV7-9 | CASSSRRRRVTEAFF | TGTGCCAGCAGCTCCCGCCGGCGGAGGGTGACTGAAGCTTTCTTT
NA | NA | TRBJ1-2 | TRBV4-3 | CASSHRAYGYTF | TGCGCCAGCAGCCACCGGGCCTATGGCTACACCTTC
TRBD1 | NA | TRBJ2-7 | TRBV28 | CASSDPDRGPLEQYF | TGTGCCAGCAGCGACCCGGACAGGGGACCCCTAGAGCAGTACTTC
NA | NA | TRBJ2-1 | TRBV3-1/TRBV3-2 | CASRTTKTGPYKIEQFF | TGTGCCAGCAGGACTACAAAAACGGGACCATACAAAATTGAGCAGTTCTTC
TRBD1 | NA | TRBJ2-7 | TRBV27 | CASSLSARGQGSDYEQYF | TGTGCCAGCAGTTTATCGGCCCGGGGACAGGGCTCCGACTACGAGCAGTACTTC
NA | NA | TRBJ1-2 | TRBV13 | CASSSRPEHRF | TGTGCCAGCAGCTCCAGACCTGAACATCGCTTC
TRBD2 | NA | TRBJ2-5 | TRBV5-1 | CASSGGAGRAETQYF | TGCGCCAGCAGCGGGGGAGCGGGGCGGGCAGAGACCCAGTACTTC
NA | NA | TRBJ2-3 | TRBV7-9 | CASSPDTQYF | TGTGCCAGCAGCCCGGATACGCAGTATTTT
NA | NA | TRBJ2-7 | TRBV5-1 | CASSSHLDEQYF | TGCGCCAGCAGCTCGCATCTGGACGAGCAGTACTTC
NA | NA | TRBJ2-3 | TRBV28 | CASTLEVPDTQYF | TGTGCCAGCACTTTAGAGGTCCCAGATACGCAGTATTTT
TRBD2 | NA | TRBJ2-7 | TRBV5-1 | CASREVAGPLYEQYF | TGCGCCAGCAGAGAGGTAGCGGGGCCCCTCTACGAGCAGTACTTC
TRBD1 | NA | TRBJ1-1 | TRBV2 | CASKYRLQTGEEAFF | TGTGCCAGCAAATACCGACTCCAGACAGGGGAAGAAGCTTTCTTT
TRBD1 | NA | TRBJ1-1 | TRBV19 | CASSIDRGRNTEAFF | TGTGCCAGTAGTATCGACAGGGGGCGCAACACTGAAGCTTTCTTT